The clone carrying this T cell receptor (beta chain) has just a few counts. The data are from a study of breast tumors, draining lymph nodes, adjacent tissues. Each CDR3 protein gets one entry after TCRdb re-called the multiplex PCR reads with MiXCR. There are about 300,000 distinct CDR3 sequences in the sample; about 30% occur only once, and roughly 1.1% lies in the top ten. Germline V gene sequence: CDR1 MNHEY, CDR2 SVGAGI. This CDR3 has 16 residues. The trim removed 4 bases at V and 4 bases at J, leaving 5 bases unmatched. Breast cancer patients provided tissue from their axillary draining lymph nodes.

The genes are TRBV6-5 and TRBJ2-1; 12 bases are shared with TRBD2. The receptor was derived from a female donor with breast cancer. Some clones in this sample may be carry-over from other donors' samples. The sequenced sample consisted of axillary lymph node tissue. CDR3 sequence: CASSLTSGRTYNEQFF. CDR3 DNA sequence: TGTGCCAGCAGTTTAACTAGCGGGAGGACGTACAATGAGCAGTTCTTC.